This entry lists 3 T cell receptor beta chains sequenced from one sample in a study of blood T cell repertoires in COVID-19. This table comes from immunoSEQ multiplex PCR, and its TCRdb copy is limited to in-frame clones, with some not included. Here the sample spans 50,000 or so clones, about nine tenths being singletons. The sample taken for sequencing was peripheral blood. These receptors were taken from a human donor in a cohort sampled during active COVID-19.

V and J are TRBV19 and TRBJ2-2; 7 nucleotides align to TRBD2. CDR3 size: 16 residues. In germline, CDR1 is LNHDA, CDR2 SQIVND (reference sequence). Unmatched junction bases numbered 11, after V lost 3 bases and J lost 7 bases. The CDR3 nucleotides read TGTGCCAGTAGTATCGGAGGCGGGAGCGGGAACGGGGAGCTGTTTTTT. This translates into CASSIGGGSGNGELFF. Together with reference TRBV19 and TRBJ2-2, the CDR3 gives the full variable domain: DGGITQSPKYLFRKEGQNVTLSCEQNLNHDAMYWYRQDPGQGLRLIYYSQIVNDFQKGDIAEGYSVSREKKESFPLTVTSAQKNPTAFYLCASSIGGGSGNGELFFGEGSRLTVL.

The chain couples TRBV4-1 to TRBJ2-3; 10 bases are shared with TRBD2. The CDR3 contains 18 residues. Trimming took 0 bases from V and 1 from J; bases not matched to a gene: 7. Germline loops: CDR1 MGHRA, CDR2 YSYEKL. Written as DNA, the CDR3 is TGCGCCAGCAGCCAAGACAGCGGGAGGGCCCGAGGCACAGATACGCAGTATTTT. Amino acids: CASSQDSGRARGTDTQYF.

The CDR3 sequence: CASSPRLAESTGELFF. The CDR3 DNA follows: TGTGCCAGTAGTCCGAGACTAGCGGAGTCCACCGGGGAGCTGTTTTTT. The rearrangement links TRBV19 to TRBJ2-2; TRBD2 aligns across 9 bases. CDR1 is LNHDA and CDR2 is SQIVND in the germline V gene (reference sequence). CDR3 length: 16 amino acids. The ends lost 5 bases at V and 4 bases at J; junction bases unmatched: 8.